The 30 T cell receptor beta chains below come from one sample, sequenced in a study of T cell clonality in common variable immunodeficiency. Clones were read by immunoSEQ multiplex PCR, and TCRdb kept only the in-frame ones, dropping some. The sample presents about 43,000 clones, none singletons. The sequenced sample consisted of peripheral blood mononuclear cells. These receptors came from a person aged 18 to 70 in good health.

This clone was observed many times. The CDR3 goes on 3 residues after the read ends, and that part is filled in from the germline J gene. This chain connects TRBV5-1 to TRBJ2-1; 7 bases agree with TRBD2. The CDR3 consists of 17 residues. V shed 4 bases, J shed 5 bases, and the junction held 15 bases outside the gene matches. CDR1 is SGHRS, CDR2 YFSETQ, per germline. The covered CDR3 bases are TGCGCCAGCAGCCTACCCACGTCCGCGGGAGCAAACAATGAG. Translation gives CASSLPTSAGANNE. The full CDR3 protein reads CASSLPTSAGANNEQFF.

This chain's CDR3 is CANGPDSNQPQYF. The part of the CDR3 DNA that was read is TGTGCCAACGGCCCCGATAGCAATCAGCCG. The chain uses TRBV2 and TRBJ2-3, with D uncertain. The CDR3 end is not reached by the read, which stops 3 residues before it; the germline J gene fills it in. CDR1 and CDR2 (germline): SNHLY, FYNNEI. This CDR3 has 13 residues.

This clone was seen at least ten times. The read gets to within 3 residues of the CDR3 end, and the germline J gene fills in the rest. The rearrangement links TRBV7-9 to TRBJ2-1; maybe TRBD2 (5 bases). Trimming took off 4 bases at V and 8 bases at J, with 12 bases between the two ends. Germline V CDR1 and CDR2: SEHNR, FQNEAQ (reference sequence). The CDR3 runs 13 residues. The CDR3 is CASSSDTRYEQFF. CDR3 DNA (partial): TGTGCCAGCAGCTCCGATACTAGATATGAG. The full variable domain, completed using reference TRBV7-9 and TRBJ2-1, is DTGVSQNPRHKITKRGQNVTFRCDPISEHNRLYWYRQTLGQGPEFLTYFQNEAQLEKSRLLSDRFSAERPKGSFSTLEIQRTEQGDSAMYLCASSSDTRYEQFFGPGTRLTVL.

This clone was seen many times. The part of the CDR3 DNA that was read is TGCAGTGCCCAGGACAGGGGGCTTGGCACTGAA. It codes for CSAQDRGLGTE. The complete CDR3 sequence is CSAQDRGLGTEAFF. The V call is TRBV20-1, the J call TRBJ1-1; 11 bases align to TRBD1. The sequence runs out 3 residues before the end of the CDR3; the remainder is reconstructed from the germline J gene. This CDR3 has 14 residues. J gave up 4 bases and V 6 bases, and 7 bases lay outside the gene matches. Germline CDR1 reads DFQATT; CDR2 reads SNEGSKA (reference sequence).

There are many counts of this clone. CDR3 DNA (partial): TGTGCCAGCAGTTCACAGGGGGCGCGGACTGAA. This gives the protein CASSSQGARTE. The full CDR3 is CASSSQGARTEAFF. The gene calls are TRBV7-6 and TRBJ1-1; 9 bases agree with TRBD1. The CDR3 goes on 3 residues after the read ends, and that part is filled in from the germline J gene. CDR1 is SGHVS and CDR2 is FNYEAQ in the germline V gene. CDR3 size: 14 residues. After removal of 6 bases from V and 5 bases from J, the junction contained 7 bases not matched to a gene.

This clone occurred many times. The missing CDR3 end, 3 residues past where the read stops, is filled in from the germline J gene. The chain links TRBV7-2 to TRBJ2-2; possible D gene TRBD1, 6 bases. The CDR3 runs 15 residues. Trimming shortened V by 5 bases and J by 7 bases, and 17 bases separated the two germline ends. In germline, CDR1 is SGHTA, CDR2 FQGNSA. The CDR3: CASSARTGFGGELFF. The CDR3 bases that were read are TGTGCCAGCAGCGCACGAACAGGGTTTGGCGGGGAG.

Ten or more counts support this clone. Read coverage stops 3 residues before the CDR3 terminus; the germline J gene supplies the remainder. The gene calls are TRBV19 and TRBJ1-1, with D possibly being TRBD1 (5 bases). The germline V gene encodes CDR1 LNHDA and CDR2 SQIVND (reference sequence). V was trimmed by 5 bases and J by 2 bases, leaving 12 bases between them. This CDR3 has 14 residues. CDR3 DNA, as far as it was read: TGTGCCAGTAGTCTTGGCAGGGATAACACTGAA. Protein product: CASSLGRDNTE. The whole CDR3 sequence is CASSLGRDNTEAFF.

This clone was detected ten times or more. The CDR3 DNA, read in part, is TGTGCCAGCAGTCCTACTAGCGGGGCCGGGGAGACC. Encoded protein: CASSPTSGAGET. The entire CDR3 sequence reads CASSPTSGAGETQYF. The chain recombines TRBV12-3 or TRBV12-4 with TRBJ2-5; 10 nucleotides align to TRBD2. Read sequence stops 3 residues before the CDR3 end, and the germline J gene provides the missing end. V trimming: 5 bases; J trimming: 5 bases; junction bases outside the gene matches: 8. The CDR3 is 15 residues long.

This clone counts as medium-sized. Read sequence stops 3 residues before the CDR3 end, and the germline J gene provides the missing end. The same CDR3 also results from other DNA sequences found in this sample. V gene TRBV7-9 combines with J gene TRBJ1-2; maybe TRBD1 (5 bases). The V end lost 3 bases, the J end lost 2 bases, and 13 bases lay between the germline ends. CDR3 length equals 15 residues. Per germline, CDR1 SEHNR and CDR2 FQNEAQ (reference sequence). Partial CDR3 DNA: TGTGCCAGCAGCTTCGGGACCGGGGGGAACTATGGC. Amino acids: CASSFGTGGNYG. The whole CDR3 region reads CASSFGTGGNYGYTF.

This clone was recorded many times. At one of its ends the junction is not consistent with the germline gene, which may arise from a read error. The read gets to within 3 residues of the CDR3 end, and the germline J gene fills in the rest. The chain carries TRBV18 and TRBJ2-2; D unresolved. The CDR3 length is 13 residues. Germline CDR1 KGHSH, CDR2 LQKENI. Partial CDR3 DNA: TGTGCCAGCCCACCCTCGAACACCGGGGAG. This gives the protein CASPPSNTGE. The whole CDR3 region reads CASPPSNTGELFF.

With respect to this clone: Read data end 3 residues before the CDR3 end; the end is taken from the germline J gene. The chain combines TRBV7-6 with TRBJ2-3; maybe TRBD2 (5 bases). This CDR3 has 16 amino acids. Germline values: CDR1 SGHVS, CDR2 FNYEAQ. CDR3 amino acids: CAGSLVGGQSTDTQYF. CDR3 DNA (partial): TGTGCTGGCAGCTTAGTCGGCGGGCAAAGTACAGATACG.

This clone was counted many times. The DNA read from the CDR3 is TGTGCCAGCAGTTACTCGCGGCTAGCGGGAGGGGGGATCGAG. Translating gives CASSYSRLAGGGIE. From start to end, the CDR3 is CASSYSRLAGGGIEQYF. The chain has TRBV6-2 or TRBV6-3 and TRBJ2-7; 12 nucleotides match TRBD2. The read is 3 residues too short to cover the CDR3 end, so that end is filled in from the germline J gene. V shed 0 bases and J 6 bases; nucleotides not matched to a gene: 9. CDR3 length equals 17 residues. In germline, CDR1 is MNHEY, CDR2 SVGEGT.

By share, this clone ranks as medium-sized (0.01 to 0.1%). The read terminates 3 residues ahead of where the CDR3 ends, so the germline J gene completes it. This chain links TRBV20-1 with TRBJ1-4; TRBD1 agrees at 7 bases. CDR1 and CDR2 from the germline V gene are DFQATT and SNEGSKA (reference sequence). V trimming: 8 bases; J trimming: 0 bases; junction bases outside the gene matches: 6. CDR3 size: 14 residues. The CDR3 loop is CSTKDRATNEKLFF. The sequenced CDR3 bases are TGCAGTACCAAAGACAGGGCAACTAATGAAAAA.

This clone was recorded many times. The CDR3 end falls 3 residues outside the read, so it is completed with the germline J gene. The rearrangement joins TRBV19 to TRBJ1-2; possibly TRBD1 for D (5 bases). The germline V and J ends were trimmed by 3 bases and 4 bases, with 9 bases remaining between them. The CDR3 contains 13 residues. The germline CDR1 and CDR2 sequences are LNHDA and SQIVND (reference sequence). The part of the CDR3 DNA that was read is TGTGCCAGTAGTATCGGGGGGGGCTATGGC. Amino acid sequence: CASSIGGGYG. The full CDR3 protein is CASSIGGGYGYTF.

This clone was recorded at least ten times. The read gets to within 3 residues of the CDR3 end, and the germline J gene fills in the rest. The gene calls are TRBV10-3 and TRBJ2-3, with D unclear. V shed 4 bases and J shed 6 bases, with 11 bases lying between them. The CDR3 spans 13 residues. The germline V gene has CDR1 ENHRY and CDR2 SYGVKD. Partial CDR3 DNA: TGTGCCATCAGTGGCCGCGCGGAGGATACG. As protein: CAISGRAEDT. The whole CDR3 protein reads CAISGRAEDTQYF.

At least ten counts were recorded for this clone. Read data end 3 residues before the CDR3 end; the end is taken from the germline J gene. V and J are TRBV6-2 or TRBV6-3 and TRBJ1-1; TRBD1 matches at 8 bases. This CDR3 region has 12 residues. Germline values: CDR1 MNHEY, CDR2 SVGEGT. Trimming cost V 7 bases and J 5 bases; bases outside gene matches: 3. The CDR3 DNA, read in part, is TGTGCCAGCACCCAGGGGGCGACTGAA. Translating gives CASTQGATE. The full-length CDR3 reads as CASTQGATEAFF.

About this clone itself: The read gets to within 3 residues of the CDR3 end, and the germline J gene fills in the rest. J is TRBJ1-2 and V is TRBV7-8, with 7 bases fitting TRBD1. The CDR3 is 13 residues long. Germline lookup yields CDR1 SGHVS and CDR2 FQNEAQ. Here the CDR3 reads CASRQGISYDYTF. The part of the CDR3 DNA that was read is TGTGCCAGCAGACAGGGGATCTCCTACGAC.

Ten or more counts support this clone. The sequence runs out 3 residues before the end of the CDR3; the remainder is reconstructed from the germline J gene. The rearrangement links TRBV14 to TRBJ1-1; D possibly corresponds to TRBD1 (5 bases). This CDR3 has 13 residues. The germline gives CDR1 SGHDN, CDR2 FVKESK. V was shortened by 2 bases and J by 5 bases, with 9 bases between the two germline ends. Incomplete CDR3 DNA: TGTGCCAGCAGCCAAAGGCCAGGGACTGAA. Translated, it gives CASSQRPGTE. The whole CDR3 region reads CASSQRPGTEAFF.

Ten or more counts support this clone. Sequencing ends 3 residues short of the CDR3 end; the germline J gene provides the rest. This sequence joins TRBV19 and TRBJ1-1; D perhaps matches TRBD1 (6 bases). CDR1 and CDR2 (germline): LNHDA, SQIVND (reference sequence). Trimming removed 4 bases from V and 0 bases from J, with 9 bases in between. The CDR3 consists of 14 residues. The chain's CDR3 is CASSTGQLNTEAFF. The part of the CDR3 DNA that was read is TGTGCCAGTAGTACCGGACAGTTGAACACTGAA.

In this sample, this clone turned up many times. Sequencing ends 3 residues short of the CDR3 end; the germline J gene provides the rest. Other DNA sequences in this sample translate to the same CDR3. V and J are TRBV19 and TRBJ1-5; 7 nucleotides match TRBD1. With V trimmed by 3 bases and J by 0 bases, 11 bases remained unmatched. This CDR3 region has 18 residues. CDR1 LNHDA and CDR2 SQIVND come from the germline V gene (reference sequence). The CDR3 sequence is CASSIRGWDSYSNQPQHF. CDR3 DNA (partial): TGTGCCAGTAGTATTCGAGGGTGGGACAGCTATAGCAATCAGCCC. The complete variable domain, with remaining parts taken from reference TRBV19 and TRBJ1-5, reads DGGITQSPKYLFRKEGQNVTLSCEQNLNHDAMYWYRQDPGQGLRLIYYSQIVNDFQKGDIAEGYSVSREKKESFPLTVTSAQKNPTAFYLCASSIRGWDSYSNQPQHFGDGTRLSIL.

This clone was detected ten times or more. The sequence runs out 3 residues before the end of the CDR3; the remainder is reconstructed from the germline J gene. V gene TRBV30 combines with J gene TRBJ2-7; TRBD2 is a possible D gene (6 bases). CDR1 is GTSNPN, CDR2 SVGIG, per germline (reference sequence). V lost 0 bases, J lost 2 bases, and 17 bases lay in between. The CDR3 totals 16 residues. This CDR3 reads CAWSVKGLAEPYEQYF. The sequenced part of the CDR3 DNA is TGTGCCTGGAGTGTAAAGGGGTTAGCGGAACCCTACGAG.

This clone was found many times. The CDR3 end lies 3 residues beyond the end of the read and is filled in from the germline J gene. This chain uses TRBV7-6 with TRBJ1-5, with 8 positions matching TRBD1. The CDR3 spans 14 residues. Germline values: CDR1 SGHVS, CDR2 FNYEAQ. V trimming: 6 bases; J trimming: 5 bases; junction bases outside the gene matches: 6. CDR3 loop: CASRVDRDYQPQHF. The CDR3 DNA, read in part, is TGTGCCAGCAGAGTGGACAGGGACTATCAGCCC.

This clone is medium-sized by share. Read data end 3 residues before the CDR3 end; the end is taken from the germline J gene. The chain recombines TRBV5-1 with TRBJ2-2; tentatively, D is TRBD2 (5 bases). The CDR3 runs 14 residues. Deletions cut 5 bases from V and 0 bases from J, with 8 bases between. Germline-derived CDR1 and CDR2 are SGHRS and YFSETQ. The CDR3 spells CASRERSNTGELFF. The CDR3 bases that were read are TGCGCCAGCAGGGAGCGGTCGAACACCGGGGAG.

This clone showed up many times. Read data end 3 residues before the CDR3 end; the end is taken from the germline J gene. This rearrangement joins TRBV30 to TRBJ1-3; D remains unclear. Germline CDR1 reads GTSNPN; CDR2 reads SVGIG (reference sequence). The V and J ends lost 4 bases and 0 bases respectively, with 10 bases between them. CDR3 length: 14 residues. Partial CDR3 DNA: TGTGCCTGGAAAGGGCAGAACTCTGGAAACACC. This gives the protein CAWKGQNSGNT. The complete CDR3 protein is CAWKGQNSGNTIYF.

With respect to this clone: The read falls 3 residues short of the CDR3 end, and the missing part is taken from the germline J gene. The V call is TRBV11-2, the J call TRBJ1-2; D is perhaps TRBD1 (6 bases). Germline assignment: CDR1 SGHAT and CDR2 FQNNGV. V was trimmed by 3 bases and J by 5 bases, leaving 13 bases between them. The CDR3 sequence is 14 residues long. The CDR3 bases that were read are TGTGCCAGCAGCTTCGATACAGGGCCTTATGGC. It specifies CASSFDTGPYG. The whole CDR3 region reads CASSFDTGPYGYTF.

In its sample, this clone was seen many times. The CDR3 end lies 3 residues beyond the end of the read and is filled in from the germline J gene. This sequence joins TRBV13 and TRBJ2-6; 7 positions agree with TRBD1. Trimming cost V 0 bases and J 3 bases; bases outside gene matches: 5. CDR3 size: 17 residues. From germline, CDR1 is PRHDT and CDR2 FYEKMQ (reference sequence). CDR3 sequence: CASSLGRTGGGANVLTF. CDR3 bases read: TGTGCCAGCAGCTTAGGGAGGACAGGCGGTGGGGCCAACGTC.

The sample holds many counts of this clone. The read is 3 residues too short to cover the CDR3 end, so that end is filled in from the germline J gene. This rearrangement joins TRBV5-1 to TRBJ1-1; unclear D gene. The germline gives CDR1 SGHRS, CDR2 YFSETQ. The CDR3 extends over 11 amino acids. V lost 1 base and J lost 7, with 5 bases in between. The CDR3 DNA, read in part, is TGCGCCAGCAGCTTGAATAATGAA. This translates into CASSLNNE. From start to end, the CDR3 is CASSLNNEAFF.

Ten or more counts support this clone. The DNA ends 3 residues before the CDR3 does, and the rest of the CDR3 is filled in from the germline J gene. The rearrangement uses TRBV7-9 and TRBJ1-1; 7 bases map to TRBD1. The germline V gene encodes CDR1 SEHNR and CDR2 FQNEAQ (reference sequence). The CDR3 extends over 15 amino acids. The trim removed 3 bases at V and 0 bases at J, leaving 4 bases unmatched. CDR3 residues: CASSFPDRMNTEAFF. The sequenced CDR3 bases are TGTGCCAGCAGCTTCCCGGACAGGATGAACACTGAA.

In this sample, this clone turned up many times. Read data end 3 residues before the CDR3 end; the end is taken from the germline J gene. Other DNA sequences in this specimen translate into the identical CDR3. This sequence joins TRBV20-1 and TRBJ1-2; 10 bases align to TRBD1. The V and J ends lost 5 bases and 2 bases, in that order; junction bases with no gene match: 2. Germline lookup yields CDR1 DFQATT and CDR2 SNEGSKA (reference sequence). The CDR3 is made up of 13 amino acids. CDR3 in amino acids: CSAPGQGNYGYTF. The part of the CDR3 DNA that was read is TGCAGTGCTCCGGGACAGGGGAACTATGGC.

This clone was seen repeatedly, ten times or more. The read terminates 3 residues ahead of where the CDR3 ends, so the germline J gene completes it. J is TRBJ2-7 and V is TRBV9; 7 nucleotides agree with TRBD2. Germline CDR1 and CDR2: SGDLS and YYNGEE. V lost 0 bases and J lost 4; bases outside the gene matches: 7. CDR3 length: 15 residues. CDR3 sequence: CASSVVAGDPYEQYF. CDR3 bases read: TGTGCCAGCAGCGTAGTGGCGGGGGACCCGTACGAG.